This T cell receptor (beta chain) derives from a study of blood T cell repertoires in COVID-19. The CDR3 length is 15 residues. Germline V gene lookup returns CDR1 LGHDT and CDR2 YNNKEL (reference sequence). Trimming pared 0 bases from V and 3 bases from J, leaving 12 bases between. TCRdb keeps only in-frame clones here, not all; method: immunoSEQ multiplex PCR. The repertoire holds 150,000 or so clones, just over 90% seen once, with approximately 2% in the top ten. Sequencing input: peripheral blood. This receptor was taken from a man aged 18 to 30 with acute or convalescent COVID-19. This chain connects TRBV3-1 (or the pseudogene TRBV3-2) to TRBJ2-7, with no clear D. The CDR3 spells CASSQESGTHYEQYF. The CDR3 DNA sequence: TGTGCCAGCAGCCAAGAATCAGGCACCCACTACGAGCAGTACTTC.